This TCR beta chain was sequenced during a study of regulatory T cells in long-lasting Graves disease. The wider study: Newly diagnosed Graves' patients had taken antithyroid drugs under 3 months.

This clonotype occurred many times. The time point denotes: newly diagnosed GD, antithyroid drugs for less than 3 months. PBMC RNA served as the TCR library source. Assembly of TCR beta libraries relied on iRepertoire HTBI primers together with Arm-PCR of CDR3 regions. MiXCR, applied by TCRdb to the multiplex PCR reads, yields one record per CDR3 protein. Among about 560,000 distinct CDR3 sequences listed, about 15% were seen once. V was cut by 4 bases and J by 4 bases, with 12 bases left in between. Germline V gene lookup returns CDR1 SGHRS and CDR2 YFSETQ. This CDR3 comprises 14 residues. The sample also formed part of further work on T cells in Graves' hyperthyroidism and ophthalmopathy. That source notes: Blood also held most thyroid clonotypes expanded beyond 0.001. Ophthalmopathy, as predicted by the model, came a median around 6.7 months after the prediction.

This TCR derives from a young man with Graves disease. The chain joins TRBV5-1 to TRBJ2-1; D may be TRBD1 (6 bases). This specimen consisted of peripheral blood mononuclear cells (PBMCs), obtained at new diagnosis, from a patient treated with antithyroid drugs. CDR3 in DNA: TGCGCCAGCAGCGGAGGACAGCTATACAATGAGCAGTTCTTC. Translated: CASSGGQLYNEQFF. Full variable domain (remainder filled in from reference TRBV5-1 and TRBJ2-1): KAGVTQTPRYLIKTRGQQVTLSCSPISGHRSVSWYQQTPGQGLQFLFEYFSETQRNKGNFPGRFSGRQFSNSRSEMNVSTLELGDSALYLCASSGGQLYNEQFFGPGTRLTVL.